These T cell receptor beta chains were read from a single sample in a study of blood T cells in healthy people across ages. One entry per CDR3 protein, called by TCRdb with MiXCR from the 5' RACE reads. The sample contains about 760,000 distinct CDR3 sequences, 45% to 70% of which appear only once. The sample taken for sequencing was blood. The receptor source for this set is a man between 40 and 49 years old in good health. Each CDR3 is given with its conserved first and last residue. The order of the fields is CDR3 protein, V gene, D gene. The D gene is left open where the match is weak.

CDR3aa: CASSPRGRYEQYF
v_gene: TRBV4-3
d_gene: -

CDR3aa: CSAVRIAGGPHEQYF
v_gene: TRBV20-1
d_gene: TRBD2

CDR3aa: CASSFGTMNTEAFF
v_gene: TRBV11-3
d_gene: -

CDR3aa: CSARSMWGRGTDTQYF
v_gene: TRBV20-1
d_gene: TRBD1

CDR3aa: CASSLSMGGSPDTQYF
v_gene: TRBV7-9
d_gene: TRBD2

CDR3aa: CASSLGPQGNNEQFF
v_gene: TRBV5-1
d_gene: -

CDR3aa: CASSLRTSGRQYNEQFF
v_gene: TRBV11-3
d_gene: TRBD2

CDR3aa: CASISTGSSGEKLFF
v_gene: TRBV6-1
d_gene: -

CDR3aa: CATQGKIETQYF
v_gene: TRBV2
d_gene: -

CDR3aa: CSAREGAFSNQPQHF
v_gene: TRBV20-1
d_gene: -

CDR3aa: CSVREEETQYF
v_gene: TRBV29-1
d_gene: -

CDR3aa: CASADRGLEDTQYF
v_gene: TRBV3-1
d_gene: TRBD1

CDR3aa: CASSQDPAMMETQYF
v_gene: TRBV3-1
d_gene: -

CDR3aa: CASSSPDRGVSTDTQYF
v_gene: TRBV11-1
d_gene: TRBD1

CDR3aa: CASSRPPTGLFYEQYF
v_gene: TRBV27
d_gene: -

CDR3aa: CASSPMTVSNQPQHF
v_gene: TRBV18
d_gene: -

CDR3aa: CASSSYGLNIQYF
v_gene: TRBV7-3
d_gene: -

CDR3aa: CASKPGGSYNEQFF
v_gene: TRBV7-2
d_gene: -

CDR3aa: CASSQEPAKAFF
v_gene: TRBV3-1
d_gene: -

CDR3aa: CATDPGTQYF
v_gene: TRBV11-2
d_gene: -

CDR3aa: CASRLGDNEQFF
v_gene: TRBV5-1
d_gene: -

CDR3aa: CASSLGTGATGYTF
v_gene: TRBV7-2
d_gene: TRBD1

CDR3aa: CSARDLTSGAHNEQFF
v_gene: TRBV20-1
d_gene: TRBD2

CDR3aa: CASSLTPGTGNSPLHF
v_gene: TRBV5-1
d_gene: TRBD1

CDR3aa: CASSPLTAGFSYEQYF
v_gene: TRBV14
d_gene: TRBD2

CDR3aa: CASRPGTGLETQYF
v_gene: TRBV2
d_gene: TRBD1

CDR3aa: CASGPSRQLERLFF
v_gene: TRBV12-5
d_gene: -

CDR3aa: CASSLARGGQYEQYF
v_gene: TRBV7-2
d_gene: TRBD2

CDR3aa: CASGLLAGNTGELFF
v_gene: TRBV12-5
d_gene: TRBD2

CDR3aa: CASSLRQGSGEQYF
v_gene: TRBV7-2
d_gene: TRBD1

CDR3aa: CSGRIQGNTEAFF
v_gene: TRBV29-1
d_gene: -

CDR3aa: CSASLRSYEQYF
v_gene: TRBV20-1
d_gene: -

CDR3aa: CASSPLVRKTNEQFF
v_gene: TRBV18
d_gene: -

CDR3aa: CSVGRDRNYEQYF
v_gene: TRBV29-1
d_gene: TRBD1

CDR3aa: CASRTGPDTQYF
v_gene: TRBV6-2/TRBV6-3
d_gene: -

CDR3aa: CASSSLAGGLSYNEQYF
v_gene: TRBV7-3
d_gene: TRBD2

CDR3aa: CASSREGLAGPLTSSDTQYF
v_gene: TRBV3-1
d_gene: TRBD2

CDR3aa: CATSAAASSGANVLTF
v_gene: TRBV24-1
d_gene: -

CDR3aa: CSATLYRDYLYEQYF
v_gene: TRBV20-1
d_gene: TRBD2

CDR3aa: CASSERVNGYTF
v_gene: TRBV2
d_gene: -

CDR3aa: CSVERTFTGELFF
v_gene: TRBV29-1
d_gene: -

CDR3aa: CASSQVQTYQETQYF
v_gene: TRBV14
d_gene: -